Each of the 28 T cell receptor beta chains below was sequenced from the same sample in a study of cytomegalovirus exposure and HLA in healthy donors. 60 Vbeta and 13 Jbeta primers were used in PCR. The table came from immunoSEQ multiplex PCR; TCRdb's copy has only in-frame clones and leaves some out. The sample includes approximately 150,000 clones, approximately 81% of them seen just once. Source material: PBMCs. These receptors were obtained from a man aged 30 to 45 in good health and CMV-seropositive.

The genes are TRBV11-3 and TRBJ1-1; D not resolved. Germline assignment: CDR1 SGHNT and CDR2 YENEEA. The CDR3 runs to 12 residues. Deletions cut 6 bases from V and 0 bases from J, with 5 bases between. In DNA form, the CDR3 reads TGTGCCAGCAGGGAGATGAACACTGAAGCTTTCTTT. This sequence encodes CASREMNTEAFF.

V gene TRBV2 combines with J gene TRBJ1-2; 8 bases are a match to TRBD1. CDR1 is SNHLY, CDR2 FYNNEI, per germline. The CDR3 contains 14 residues. Trimming at V came to 8 bases and at J to 6 bases, leaving 11 bases not matched to a gene. CDR3 in DNA: TGTGCCAGCTCAAGGGCCGAGACAGGGGATGGCTACACCTTC. Residues: CASSRAETGDGYTF. Full variable domain (outside the CDR3, taken from reference TRBV2 and TRBJ1-2): EPEVTQTPSHQVTQMGQEVILRCVPISNHLYFYWYRQILGQKVEFLVSFYNNEISEKSEIFDDQFSVERPDGSNFTLKIRSTKLEDSAMYFCASSRAETGDGYTFGSGTRLTVV.

The sample holds a few counts of this clone. This sequence joins TRBV5-1 and TRBJ2-7; 7 nucleotides agree with TRBD1. Per germline, CDR1 SGHRS and CDR2 YFSETQ. The CDR3 totals 12 residues. The V gene end was trimmed by 4 bases and the J gene end by 6 bases; junction bases not matched to a gene: 4. DNA of the CDR3: TGCGCCAGCAGCGAACCAGGGGGCGAGCAGTACGTC. Translation: CASSEPGGEQYV.

This clone was counted a single time. The junction and the germline gene differ at one end; a read error may be behind it. The V and J genes are TRBV7-9 and TRBJ1-3; D gene ambiguous. The CDR3 is made up of 14 amino acids. CDR1 is SEHNR and CDR2 is FQNEAQ in the germline V gene (reference sequence). For the CDR3, the DNA is TGTTCCAGCAGTTTCCGAGACTCTGGAAACACCATATATTTT. Its protein product is CSSSFRDSGNTIYF.

This clone was recorded a few times. V and J are TRBV27 and TRBJ1-1; 7 bases are a match to TRBD1. V shed 3 bases and J 2 bases; nucleotides not matched to a gene: 3. The CDR3 contains 14 residues. Per germline, CDR1 MNHEY and CDR2 SMNVEV (reference sequence). The CDR3 sequence is CASSFDRANTEAFF. In DNA, the CDR3 is TGTGCCAGCAGTTTCGACAGGGCAAACACTGAAGCTTTCTTT.

The V gene is TRBV10-3, the J gene TRBJ2-5, with a possible D match to TRBD2 (5 bases). The CDR3 consists of 13 residues. Germline loops: CDR1 ENHRY, CDR2 SYGVKD. The germline V and J ends were trimmed by 3 bases and 5 bases, with 10 bases remaining between them. CDR3 sequence: CAISDSAWETQYF. CDR3 coding DNA: TGTGCCATCAGTGATAGCGCATGGGAGACCCAGTACTTC.

This chain uses TRBV19 with TRBJ2-3, with 9 bases that match TRBD2. Per germline, CDR1 LNHDA and CDR2 SQIVND (reference sequence). CDR3 length: 20 residues. With V trimmed by 3 bases and J by 4 bases, 20 bases remained unmatched. The CDR3 loop reads CASSIGFSSGKLFGADTQYF. The CDR3 nucleotides read TGTGCCAGTAGTATTGGGTTCTCTAGCGGGAAGCTCTTCGGCGCAGATACGCAGTATTTT.

The chain uses TRBV19 and TRBJ2-3; 8 bases are a match to TRBD1. J was trimmed by 5 bases and V by 7 bases; bases with no gene match: 8. The CDR3 totals 14 residues. Germline V gives CDR1 LNHDA, CDR2 SQIVND (reference sequence). The CDR3 protein is CASNRRGQEDTQYF. The CDR3 coding sequence is TGTGCCAGTAATCGCAGGGGGCAGGAAGATACGCAGTATTTT.

This clone appeared once. The chain couples TRBV2 to TRBJ1-1, with D possibly matching TRBD1 (6 bases). Deletions cut 2 bases from V and 1 base from J, with 17 bases between. This CDR3 region has 17 residues. CDR1 and CDR2 (germline): SNHLY, FYNNEI. CDR3 protein: CASSERGRGGSNTEAFF. The CDR3 DNA is TGTGCCAGCAGTGAAAGGGGCCGGGGGGGCTCGAACACTGAAGCTTTCTTT.

J is TRBJ2-7 and V is TRBV28; 7 bases line up with TRBD1. CDR1 and CDR2 (germline): MDHEN, SYDVKM. This CDR3 has 12 residues. J gave up 6 bases and V 7 bases, and 6 bases lay outside the gene matches. This chain's CDR3 is CASIWTGPEQYV. The CDR3 nucleotides read TGTGCCAGCATCTGGACAGGCCCCGAGCAGTACGTC.

The rearrangement links TRBV7-2 to TRBJ1-2; D not resolved. CDR3 length equals 12 residues. The germline V gene encodes CDR1 SGHTA and CDR2 FQGNSA. V was cut by 2 bases and J by 1 base, with 2 bases left in between. For the CDR3, the DNA is TGTGCCAGCAGCTTATATAACTATGGCTACACCTTC. Translated, it gives CASSLYNYGYTF.

The V call is TRBV19, the J call TRBJ2-3, with D possibly matching TRBD1 (6 bases). V lost 1 base to trimming and J lost 5 bases, with 13 bases between them. Germline-derived CDR1 and CDR2 are LNHDA and SQIVND (reference sequence). The CDR3 totals 15 residues. This CDR3 reads CASSIGGRFKDTQYF. The CDR3, as DNA: TGTGCCAGTAGTATAGGGGGGCGGTTTAAAGATACGCAGTATTTT.

The chain joins TRBV6-5 to TRBJ2-1; tentatively, D is TRBD1 (6 bases). The CDR3 has 14 residues. Trimming took off 2 bases at V and 3 bases at J, with 8 bases between the two ends. Germline-derived CDR1 and CDR2 are MNHEY and SVGAGI. This chain's CDR3 is CASSYGGLYNEQFF. The CDR3 DNA reads as TGTGCCAGCAGTTACGGGGGCCTCTACAATGAGCAGTTCTTC.

The genes are TRBV5-1 and TRBJ2-7; maybe TRBD2 (6 bases). V shed 2 bases and J shed 3 bases, with 12 bases lying between them. This CDR3 is built from 14 residues. Germline V gene data show CDR1 as SGHRS and CDR2 as YFSETQ. The CDR3 region is CASSFGGRGYEQYF. The CDR3 bases are TGCGCCAGCAGCTTCGGGGGACGGGGCTACGAGCAGTACTTC.

This clone occurred a few times. J is TRBJ1-1 and V is TRBV6-6; D ambiguous. Germline loops: CDR1 MNHNY, CDR2 SVGAGI (reference sequence). V gave up 0 bases and J gave up 6 bases, with 8 bases separating them. CDR3 size: 13 residues. CDR3: CASSYSMASEAFF. CDR3 nucleotides: TGTGCCAGCAGTTACTCGATGGCCTCTGAAGCTTTCTTT.

The J gene is TRBJ2-5, the V gene TRBV7-6; possible D gene TRBD2, 6 bases. The CDR3 covers 17 residues. Trimming took off 1 base at V and 5 bases at J, with 20 bases between the two ends. The germline V gene encodes CDR1 SGHVS and CDR2 FNYEAQ. Here the CDR3 DNA reads TGTGCCAGCAGCTTAGACGAAGGACTAAACTGGAGGGAGACCCAGTACTTC. Protein: CASSLDEGLNWRETQYF.

The gene calls are TRBV2 and TRBJ2-5, with 11 bases lining up with TRBD2. The germline V gene encodes CDR1 SNHLY and CDR2 FYNNEI. This CDR3 is built from 15 residues. V trimming: 7 bases; J trimming: 3 bases; junction bases outside the gene matches: 7. CDR3 region: CASNLGLAVEETQYF. DNA of the CDR3: TGTGCCAGCAACCTGGGACTAGCGGTCGAAGAGACCCAGTACTTC.

V usage is TRBV6-1 and J usage is TRBJ2-3; 7 bases agree with TRBD2. Germline CDR1 is MNHNS and CDR2 is SASEGT. This CDR3 has 14 residues. J lost 1 base, V lost 8 bases, and 6 bases had no gene match. CDR3 amino acids: CASSKLARTDTQYF. CDR3 coding DNA: TGTGCCAGCTCAAAACTAGCGCGCACAGATACGCAGTATTTT.

V usage is TRBV9 and J usage is TRBJ1-2; the match to TRBD1 covers 9 bases. Germline CDR1 reads SGDLS; CDR2 reads YYNGEE. CDR3 length: 15 amino acids. The V and J ends lost 2 bases and 3 bases, in that order; junction bases with no gene match: 5. For the CDR3, the DNA is TGTGCCAGCAGCGTCGGGACAGGGTCGTACTATGGCTACACCTTC. This codes for CASSVGTGSYYGYTF. The complete variable domain, with remaining parts taken from reference TRBV9 and TRBJ1-2, reads DSGVTQTPKHLITATGQRVTLRCSPRSGDLSVYWYQQSLDQGLQFLIQYYNGEERAKGNILERFSAQQFPDLHSELNLSSLELGDSALYFCASSVGTGSYYGYTFGSGTRLTVV.

In the case of this clone: The sample has other DNA sequences that encode this CDR3 too. This chain links TRBV7-9 with TRBJ1-1, with a weak D call TRBD1 (6 bases). V was trimmed by 4 bases and J by 1 base, leaving 7 bases between them. The CDR3 is 13 amino acids. Germline CDR1 is SEHNR and CDR2 is FQNEAQ (reference sequence). The CDR3 sequence: CASSSQGNTEAFF. The CDR3 DNA reads as TGTGCCAGCAGCTCACAGGGGAACACTGAAGCTTTCTTT.

The V gene is TRBV19, the J gene TRBJ2-5, with 8 bases aligning to TRBD1. The germline CDR1 and CDR2 sequences are LNHDA and SQIVND (reference sequence). The length of the CDR3 is 13 residues. V lost 6 bases, J lost 3 bases, and 3 bases stayed unmatched. The CDR3 spells CASSQDREETQYF. CDR3 nucleotides: TGTGCCAGTAGCCAGGACAGGGAAGAGACCCAGTACTTC.

This clone was observed a few times. J is TRBJ2-7 and V is TRBV6-8, with a weak D call TRBD2 (5 bases). CDR3 length: 14 residues. Germline V gene lookup returns CDR1 MNHGY and CDR2 SAAAGT. Trimming left V 11 bases short and J 4 bases short, with 21 bases between. The CDR3 reads CAPLGPTDCYEQYV. The CDR3 DNA follows: TGTGCCCCCCTAGGACCCACGGACTGTTACGAGCAGTACGTC.

The rearrangement uses TRBV30 and TRBJ1-1, with D perhaps matching TRBD1 (5 bases). The CDR3 runs to 14 residues. Trimming removed 7 bases at V and 2 bases at J, with 17 bases between. The germline CDR1 and CDR2 sequences are GTSNPN and SVGIG (reference sequence). The CDR3 region is CALKRGMANTEAFF. The CDR3 bases are TGTGCCTTGAAAAGGGGAATGGCTAACACTGAAGCTTTCTTT. Using reference TRBV30 and TRBJ1-1 for the parts outside the CDR3, the full variable domain is SQTIHQWPATLVQPVGSPLSLECTVEGTSNPNLYWYRQAAGRGLQLLFYSVGIGQISSEVPQNLSASRPQDRQFILSSKKLLLSDSGFYLCALKRGMANTEAFFGQGTRLTVV.

This clone occurred once. This chain links TRBV7-9 with TRBJ2-2; 8 nucleotides align to TRBD2. Losses at the gene ends were 4 bases for V and 0 bases for J; bases not matched to a gene: 1. The CDR3 has 15 amino acids. Germline CDR1 and CDR2: SEHNR and FQNEAQ (reference sequence). CDR3: CASSYSGTNTGELFF. The CDR3 DNA follows: TGTGCCAGCAGCTATAGCGGGACGAACACCGGGGAGCTGTTTTTT.

Comments on this clone: The junction departs from germline at one end; a sequencing error may be responsible. The chain couples TRBV7-9 to TRBJ1-1, with D possibly being TRBD1 (5 bases). The CDR3 has 12 amino acids. The germline V gene encodes CDR1 SEHNR and CDR2 FQNEAQ (reference sequence). CDR3 residues: CSSRAGGTEAFF. DNA for the CDR3: TGTTCCAGCAGGGCTGGTGGCACTGAAGCTTTCTTT.

This clone was detected a few times. V and J are TRBV6-5 and TRBJ1-2, with a possible D match to TRBD1 (5 bases). The CDR3 loop spans 14 amino acids. Germline V gene lookup returns CDR1 MNHEY and CDR2 SVGAGI. Trimming took 2 bases from V and 8 from J, leaving 15 bases between them. CDR3 sequence: CASSYHGPGEGYTF. As DNA, the CDR3 is TGTGCCAGCAGTTACCACGGGCCGGGGGAAGGCTACACCTTC.

The chain recombines TRBV6-1 with TRBJ2-7; tentative D call: TRBD1 (6 bases). This CDR3 region has 12 residues. Germline V gene sequence: CDR1 MNHNS, CDR2 SASEGT. V lost 5 bases to trimming and J lost 3 bases, with 8 bases between them. CDR3 sequence: CASSHRVYEQYV. Here the CDR3 DNA reads TGTGCCAGCAGTCACAGGGTCTACGAGCAGTACGTC.

V gene TRBV13 combines with J gene TRBJ1-1; D unclear. V shed 4 bases and J shed 0 bases, with 9 bases lying between them. The CDR3 length is 14 residues. CDR1 PRHDT and CDR2 FYEKMQ come from the germline V gene (reference sequence). The CDR3 DNA reads TGTGCCAGCAGCTCGTTCGGGATGAACACTGAAGCTTTCTTT. Protein sequence: CASSSFGMNTEAFF.